Listed below are T cell receptor beta chains from one sample, sequenced in a study of T cells after yellow fever vaccination. TCRdb recomputed calls from the 5' RACE reads with MiXCR, one row per CDR3 protein. The profile covers 100,000 to 150,000 distinct CDR3 sequences, with 7.5% to 10% appearing a single time and 40% taken by the ten largest. Material: CD8+ T cells sorted from PBMCs, obtained on the day of the yellow fever booster vaccination. All receptors come from a man between 18 and 35 years old who received the YFV17D yellow fever vaccine. Both conserved end residues are part of each CDR3. The D gene is left open where the match is weak. A clone size is listed for some rows: how often the clone was seen (once, few, many), or a class if it is expanded.

size	D	J	V	DNA	CDR3
-	-	TRBJ2-3	TRBV5-1	TGCGCCAGCAGCTTGGACCCGGGGGCGACCGGAGATACGCAGTATTTT	CASSLDPGATGDTQYF
-	TRBD2	TRBJ2-7	TRBV5-1	TGCGCCAGCAGCCTTACGGGGGGTGACGAGCAGTACTTC	CASSLTGGDEQYF
-	-	TRBJ1-1	TRBV6-1	TGTGCCAGCCACAGGAACACTGAAGCTTTCTTT	CASHRNTEAFF
few	-	TRBJ2-1	TRBV7-8	TGTGCCAGCAGCGGCCCGGGGAGAGGACCAGGGCCGATCAATGAGCAGTTCTTC	CASSGPGRGPGPINEQFF
-	-	TRBJ2-2	TRBV6-5	TGTGCCAGCAGTTACGGTGGGAACACCGGGGAGCTGTTTTTT	CASSYGGNTGELFF
-	-	TRBJ2-2	TRBV25-1	TGTGCCACTCGCCAGGGGAGTGGCGGGGAGCTGTTTTTT	CATRQGSGGELFF
few	TRBD1	TRBJ2-7	TRBV4-1	TGCGCCAGCAGCAAAAGACAGGGGGCCTACGAGCAGTACTTC	CASSKRQGAYEQYF
-	-	TRBJ1-2	TRBV20-1	TGCAGTGCTAGAGAGAACCGTTATGGCTACACCTTC	CSARENRYGYTF
-	-	TRBJ1-5	TRBV4-3	TGCGCCAGCAGCCATAGATGGACGGTTAGCAATCAGCCCCAGCATTTT	CASSHRWTVSNQPQHF
few	-	TRBJ1-1	TRBV5-1	TGCGCCAGCAGCCGGAGGAACAGAAACACTGAAGCTTTCTTT	CASSRRNRNTEAFF
-	-	TRBJ1-1	TRBV10-3	TGTGCCATCAGTGAGTCGGCCAGGGAATCTTTCTTT	CAISESARESFF